One and the same sample provided the 29 T cell receptor beta chains below, sequenced in a study of blood T cell repertoires in COVID-19. Libraries were prepared by immunoSEQ multiplex PCR; TCRdb keeps only in-frame clonotypes and omits some of them. Of around 140,000 clones listed, about 87% are singletons. Sample: PBMCs or T cells enriched from blood (not recorded which). The source of these receptors is a man aged 55 to 70 who had recovered from COVID-19.

This clone was counted a few times. The J gene is TRBJ1-1, the V gene TRBV3-1 (or the pseudogene TRBV3-2); TRBD1 matches at 7 bases. This CDR3 comprises 15 residues. J lost 4 bases, V lost 3 bases, and 8 bases had no gene match. Per germline, CDR1 LGHDT and CDR2 YNNKEL (reference sequence). CDR3 residues: CASSQSKGARTEAFF. The CDR3, as DNA: TGTGCCAGCAGCCAGTCGAAGGGGGCGCGCACTGAAGCTTTCTTT.

The gene calls are TRBV2 and TRBJ1-2; 10 positions match TRBD1. The junction had 7 bases not matched to a gene; V was cut back by 10 bases and J by 2 bases. The CDR3 totals 14 residues. Looked up from germline, CDR1 is SNHLY and CDR2 is FYNNEI. DNA of the CDR3: TGTGCCACCTCGCGACAGGGGGCGAACTATGGCTACACCTTC. It encodes CATSRQGANYGYTF.

The chain links TRBV25-1 to TRBJ2-7; D might be TRBD1 (6 bases). The germline V gene has CDR1 MGHDK and CDR2 SYGVNS. The ends were cut back, 6 bases at V and 1 base at J, with 22 bases in the middle. The CDR3 is made up of 17 amino acids. This chain's CDR3 is CASSPYRQDSRSYEQYF. The CDR3 DNA sequence: TGTGCCAGCAGCCCCTACCGACAGGACTCCCGATCCTACGAGCAGTACTTC.

The genes are TRBV28 and TRBJ2-5; 12 bases align to TRBD1. This CDR3 has 17 residues. Germline V gene lookup returns CDR1 MDHEN and CDR2 SYDVKM. Trimming cost V 3 bases and J 5 bases; bases outside gene matches: 10. The CDR3 reads CASSFLVGQGARETQYF. The CDR3 DNA reads TGTGCCAGCAGTTTTTTGGTGGGACAGGGGGCCCGGGAGACCCAGTACTTC.

The chain carries TRBV15 and TRBJ1-5; weak D call: TRBD1 (6 bases). V lost 0 bases and J 6 bases, leaving 15 bases between the germline ends. This CDR3 has 16 residues. The germline CDR1 and CDR2 sequences are LNHNV and YYDKDF (reference sequence). CDR3 coding DNA: TGTGCCACCAGCAGAGATGGGGGGGCGCGACGTCAGCCCCAGCATTTT. Protein: CATSRDGGARRQPQHF.

This sequence joins TRBV7-3 and TRBJ2-3, with D perhaps TRBD2 (5 bases). This CDR3 is 15 amino acids long. Germline V gene lookup returns CDR1 SGHTA and CDR2 FQGTGA. V dropped 2 bases and J dropped 0 bases, with 9 bases sitting between them. The CDR3 DNA sequence: TGTGCCAGCAGCTTACTCGGCGGGAGCACAGATACGCAGTATTTT. It specifies CASSLLGGSTDTQYF.

The J gene is TRBJ2-7, the V gene TRBV13, with 10 bases lining up with TRBD1. The CDR3 is 16 residues long. The germline V gene encodes CDR1 PRHDT and CDR2 FYEKMQ (reference sequence). V lost 1 base, J lost 2 bases, and 5 bases stayed unmatched. The DNA for the CDR3 is TGTGCCAGCAGCTTAGTGGTGGGACAGGGGCCCTACGAGCAGTACTTC. This codes for CASSLVVGQGPYEQYF.

This sequence joins TRBV2 and TRBJ2-2, with D possibly being TRBD2 (5 bases). Germline V gene sequence: CDR1 SNHLY, CDR2 FYNNEI. The CDR3 runs 14 residues. V gave up 6 bases and J gave up 1 base, with 9 bases separating them. Written as DNA, the CDR3 is TGTGCCAGCAGGGACTGGGGGAACACCGGGGAGCTGTTTTTT. Its translation is CASRDWGNTGELFF.

This rearrangement joins TRBV5-5 to TRBJ1-5; 9 bases align to TRBD1. Germline assignment: CDR1 SGHKS and CDR2 YYEKEE (reference sequence). The CDR3 has 15 residues. V trimming: 3 bases; J trimming: 2 bases; junction bases outside the gene matches: 3. The chain's CDR3 is CASSWGQGGNQPQHF. The CDR3 DNA reads as TGTGCCAGCAGCTGGGGACAGGGCGGCAATCAGCCCCAGCATTTT. Based on the CDR3 plus reference TRBV5-5 and TRBJ1-5, the full variable domain is DAGVTQSPTHLIKTRGQQVTLRCSPISGHKSVSWYQQVLGQGPQFIFQYYEKEERGRGNFPDRFSARQFPNYSSELNVNALLLGDSALYLCASSWGQGGNQPQHFGDGTRLSIL.

The gene calls are TRBV29-1 and TRBJ1-3; 8 bases are shared with TRBD1. The length of the CDR3 is 13 residues. The germline V gene encodes CDR1 SQVTM and CDR2 ANQGSEA. The J segment lost 7 bases and the V segment lost 2 bases, leaving 4 bases of the junction unmatched. The CDR3 DNA follows: TGCAGCGTTGAAACAGGGGGAACTAACACCATATATTTT. This gives the protein CSVETGGTNTIYF.

Worth noting for this clone: This CDR3 is also generated by other DNA sequences in the sample. J is TRBJ2-2 and V is TRBV28; TRBD2 matches at 11 bases. Germline CDR1 reads MDHEN; CDR2 reads SYDVKM. The CDR3 is 16 amino acids. The ends lost 7 bases at V and 1 base at J; junction bases unmatched: 5. CDR3 in DNA: TGTGCCAGCATCCTAGCGGGAGGTTTGAACACCGGGGAGCTGTTTTTT. Amino acid sequence: CASILAGGLNTGELFF.

The chain joins TRBV19 to TRBJ2-6; D uncertain. This CDR3 has 15 amino acids. Deletions cut 1 base from V and 0 bases from J, with 4 bases between. The germline gives CDR1 LNHDA, CDR2 SQIVND (reference sequence). The CDR3 loop reads CASSIGYSGANVLTF. The CDR3 region has the DNA TGTGCCAGTAGTATAGGCTACTCTGGGGCCAACGTCCTGACTTTC.

V and J are TRBV4-2 and TRBJ1-1; D is perhaps TRBD1 (6 bases). Germline lookup yields CDR1 LGHNA and CDR2 YNFKEQ. This CDR3 comprises 14 residues. Trimming pared 6 bases from V and 4 bases from J, leaving 15 bases between. This chain's CDR3 is CASRYRVDGTEAFF. As DNA, the CDR3 is TGTGCCAGCAGGTACAGGGTGGATGGCACTGAAGCTTTCTTT.

The chain has TRBV6-2 or TRBV6-3 and TRBJ2-7; D perhaps matches TRBD1 (5 bases). Germline CDR1 reads MNHEY; CDR2 reads SVGEGT. CDR3 size: 15 residues. V gave up 2 bases and J gave up 0 bases, with 11 bases separating them. Here the CDR3 reads CASSYPRQYSYEQYF. The CDR3 region has the DNA TGTGCCAGCAGTTACCCCCGACAGTACTCCTACGAGCAGTACTTC.

This clone occurred once. The chain combines TRBV29-1 with TRBJ1-3, with D hard to call. The length of the CDR3 is 13 residues. From germline, CDR1 is SQVTM and CDR2 ANQGSEA. Trimming took off 5 bases at V and 1 base at J, with 9 bases between the two ends. CDR3 nucleotides: TGCAGCGTTTACAGCTTGTCTGGAAACACCATATATTTT. It translates to CSVYSLSGNTIYF. Full variable domain (rest looked up from reference TRBV29-1 and TRBJ1-3): SAVISQKPSRDICQRGTSLTIQCQVDSQVTMMFWYRQQPGQSLTLIATANQGSEATYESGFVIDKFPISRPNLTFSTLTVSNMSPEDSSIYLCSVYSLSGNTIYFGEGSWLTVV.

The chain recombines TRBV19 with TRBJ2-1; 8 positions match TRBD1. V lost 6 bases and J lost 5; bases outside the gene matches: 6. The CDR3 consists of 14 residues. Germline V gene lookup returns CDR1 LNHDA and CDR2 SQIVND (reference sequence). The CDR3 sequence is CASRGRGLNNEQFF. CDR3 DNA sequence: TGTGCCAGTAGGGGCAGGGGGCTCAACAATGAGCAGTTCTTC.

DNA of the CDR3: TGTGCCAGTACTTTACAGGGGTTCAATCAGCCCCAGCATTTT. Translating it yields CASTLQGFNQPQHF. V gene TRBV19 combines with J gene TRBJ1-5; 7 bases agree with TRBD1. V lost 7 bases to trimming and J lost 3 bases; unmatched junction nucleotides: 6. This CDR3 comprises 14 residues. The V gene's germline CDR1 is LNHDA and CDR2 SQIVND (reference sequence).

The chain combines TRBV18 with TRBJ1-1; unclear D gene. CDR1 and CDR2 (germline): KGHSH, LQKENI. The CDR3 is made up of 14 amino acids. V was trimmed by 5 bases and J by 1 base, leaving 11 bases between them. CDR3 coding DNA: TGTGCCAGCTCATTCGGGGTGGGGAACACTGAAGCTTTCTTT. This sequence encodes CASSFGVGNTEAFF.

V and J are TRBV28 and TRBJ1-5; D is unclear. Germline loops: CDR1 MDHEN, CDR2 SYDVKM. The CDR3 contains 16 residues. Trimming left V 3 bases short and J 6 bases short, with 18 bases between. CDR3 sequence (DNA): TGTGCCAGCAGTTTGGGCCTCTCGGGGTTCAGTCAGCCCCAGCATTTT. Protein: CASSLGLSGFSQPQHF.

The chain recombines TRBV29-1 with TRBJ2-1, with TRBD1 identical over 10 bases. The germline V gene encodes CDR1 SQVTM and CDR2 ANQGSEA. V was pared by 4 bases and J by 8 bases, with 2 bases of the junction left unmatched. The CDR3 covers 12 residues. CDR3 nucleotide sequence: TGCAGCGTTGCGACAGGGGGCTATGAGCAGTTCTTC. Amino acids: CSVATGGYEQFF.

The chain combines TRBV9 with TRBJ1-1; D is unclear. There are 15 residues in the CDR3. The germline V and J ends were trimmed by 0 bases and 0 bases, with 9 bases remaining between them. Germline V gene lookup returns CDR1 SGDLS and CDR2 YYNGEE. CDR3 sequence reads: CASSVGVDLNTEAFF. CDR3 bases: TGTGCCAGCAGCGTAGGTGTGGACTTGAACACTGAAGCTTTCTTT. The full variable domain, rest sourced from reference TRBV9 and TRBJ1-1, is DSGVTQTPKHLITATGQRVTLRCSPRSGDLSVYWYQQSLDQGLQFLIQYYNGEERAKGNILERFSAQQFPDLHSELNLSSLELGDSALYFCASSVGVDLNTEAFFGQGTRLTVV.

The chain joins TRBV20-1 to TRBJ2-3; D gene unclear. Germline CDR1 DFQATT, CDR2 SNEGSKA (reference sequence). This CDR3 contains 15 residues. Trimming removed 6 bases at V and 0 bases at J, with 16 bases between. The CDR3 here is CSASPNLYSTDTQYF. Here the CDR3 DNA reads TGCAGTGCCAGTCCGAACCTATATAGCACAGATACGCAGTATTTT.

This chain joins TRBV11-2 and TRBJ2-7, with D uncertain. The CDR3 has 12 residues. Germline V gene data show CDR1 as SGHAT and CDR2 as FQNNGV. The V and J ends lost 3 bases and 1 base respectively, with 4 bases between them. The CDR3 is CASSFMSYEQYF. DNA of the CDR3: TGTGCCAGCAGCTTCATGTCCTACGAGCAGTACTTC. The full variable domain, completed using reference TRBV11-2 and TRBJ2-7, is EAGVAQSPRYKIIEKRQSVAFWCNPISGHATLYWYQQILGQGPKLLIQFQNNGVVDDSQLPKDRFSAERLKGVDSTLKIQPAKLEDSAVYLCASSFMSYEQYFGPGTRLTVT.

This clone was seen once. The CDR3, as DNA: TGTGCCAGCTCGCGTAACAGGCCATCTAAGGGGTACACTGAAGCTTTCTTT. Amino acids: CASSRNRPSKGYTEAFF. The gene calls are TRBV18 and TRBJ1-1; possible D gene TRBD1, 5 bases. The ends were cut back, 6 bases at V and 3 bases at J, with 23 bases in the middle. Germline CDR1 KGHSH, CDR2 LQKENI. The CDR3 spans 17 residues.

The CDR3 protein is CASRTGLQETQYF. The CDR3, as DNA: TGTGCCAGCAGGACAGGACTGCAAGAGACCCAGTACTTC. The V gene is TRBV28, the J gene TRBJ2-5; D may be TRBD1 (6 bases). The V gene lost 6 bases and the J gene lost 2 bases, with 10 bases spanning the gap. Germline V lookup: CDR1 MDHEN, CDR2 SYDVKM. CDR3 length: 13 amino acids.

The rearrangement joins TRBV7-8 to TRBJ2-7; 11 nucleotides agree with TRBD2. The CDR3 extends over 15 amino acids. V lost 4 bases and J lost 3; bases outside the gene matches: 5. From germline, CDR1 is SGHVS and CDR2 FQNEAQ. For the CDR3, the DNA is TGTGCCAGCAGCTCCCTAGCGGGAGGACACTACGAGCAGTACTTC. Amino acid sequence: CASSSLAGGHYEQYF.

In its sample, this clone was seen once. The chain is built from TRBV3-1 (or the pseudogene TRBV3-2) and TRBJ1-2; D is perhaps TRBD1 (5 bases). This CDR3 region has 15 residues. Per the germline V gene, CDR1 is LGHDT and CDR2 is YNNKEL (reference sequence). Trimming shortened V by 1 base and J by 7 bases, and 16 bases separated the two germline ends. CDR3 loop: CASSQGGARRVGYTF. The CDR3 nucleotides are TGTGCCAGCAGCCAAGGTGGGGCAAGACGGGTTGGCTACACCTTC.

CDR3 nucleotide sequence: TGTGCCAGCAGCCCGGGACTAGCGGTCTACGAGCAGTACTTC. Translating it yields CASSPGLAVYEQYF. This chain links TRBV9 with TRBJ2-7, with 11 bases fitting TRBD2. V shed 4 bases and J 3 bases; nucleotides not matched to a gene: 3. The CDR3 is 14 residues long. Germline V CDR1 and CDR2: SGDLS, YYNGEE. Based on the CDR3 plus reference TRBV9 and TRBJ2-7, the full variable domain is DSGVTQTPKHLITATGQRVTLRCSPRSGDLSVYWYQQSLDQGLQFLIQYYNGEERAKGNILERFSAQQFPDLHSELNLSSLELGDSALYFCASSPGLAVYEQYFGPGTRLTVT.

The rearrangement joins TRBV28 to TRBJ2-7; 10 bases align to TRBD1. Germline assignment: CDR1 MDHEN and CDR2 SYDVKM. V dropped 2 bases and J dropped 3; count of bases not matched to a gene: 7. The CDR3 has 16 amino acids. The CDR3 DNA reads as TGTGCCAGCAGTTTAGACCCGGGACAGGGGTACTACGAGCAGTACTTC. It codes for CASSLDPGQGYYEQYF.